These T cell receptor beta chains were read from a single sample in a study of control samples from healthy donors and cancer patients. Data came from immunoSEQ multiplex PCR; TCRdb stores just in-frame clones and leaves some out. Found here are some 130,000 clones, approximately 92% of them singletons; the top ten hold 2% to 3%. Sample: blood. The receptor set was obtained from a man aged 40-55 years in good health. The CDR3 runs from the conserved cysteine through the conserved F or W. The D gene is left open where the match is weak. Some rows have no size entry. The others give once, few or many, or a class for an expanded clone.

TRBJ1-6,NA,NA,TRBV28,CASRTFRDGDSPLHF,TGTGCCAGCAGAACCTTCCGGGACGGGGATTCACCCCTCCACTTT
TRBJ1-3,NA,NA,TRBV5-1,CASSLEREPESTIYF,TGCGCCAGCAGCTTGGAGAGGGAGCCCGAAAGCACCATATATTTT
TRBJ2-1,TRBD2,NA,TRBV7-9,CASSLVSGERGGKFF,TGTGCCAGCAGCTTAGTCTCGGGTGAGCGGGGGGGCAAGTTCTTC
TRBJ2-7,NA,NA,TRBV7-9,CASSITRDEQYF,TGTGCCAGCAGCATTACTAGGGACGAGCAGTACTTC
TRBJ2-3,NA,NA,TRBV18,CASSARLSQGPDTQYF,TGTGCCAGCTCAGCGCGGTTATCCCAGGGCCCAGATACGCAGTATTTT
TRBJ1-5,NA,NA,TRBV1,CTSSQDESNRGWVAQHF,TGCACCAGCAGCCAAGATGAATCTAACAGGGGCTGGGTGGCCCAGCATTTT
TRBJ2-5,NA,NA,TRBV10-1,CASSRDTEETQYF,TGCGCCAGCAGTAGGGACACAGAAGAGACCCAGTACTTC
TRBJ2-1,TRBD2,NA,TRBV5-1,CASSWGGLAGGNEQFF,TGCGCCAGCAGCTGGGGAGGACTAGCGGGGGGTAATGAGCAGTTCTTC
TRBJ1-1,NA,NA,TRBV15,CATSSLLNTEAFF,TGTGCCACCAGCAGCCTCTTGAACACTGAAGCTTTCTTT
TRBJ2-1,NA,NA,TRBV2,CASTQGSRNEQFF,TGTGCCAGCACTCAGGGGAGTAGGAATGAGCAGTTCTTC
TRBJ2-7,NA,once,TRBV28,CASSTAWGGDYEQYF,TGTGCCAGCAGTACCGCGTGGGGTGGGGACTACGAGCAGTACTTC
TRBJ2-7,NA,NA,TRBV5-4,CASSQEGSSSYEQYF,TGTGCCAGCAGCCAGGAGGGGAGCAGCTCCTACGAGCAGTACTTC
TRBJ1-3,NA,NA,TRBV5-1,CASSLDLAGNTIYF,TGCGCCAGCAGCTTGGACCTGGCCGGAAACACCATATATTTT
TRBJ2-7,TRBD1,NA,TRBV27,CASSLTGPYEQYF,TGTGCCAGCAGTTTGACAGGGCCATACGAGCAGTACTTC
TRBJ1-1,NA,few,TRBV9,CASSFSTGLNTEAFF,TGTGCCAGCAGCTTCTCGACAGGACTGAACACTGAAGCTTTCTTT
TRBJ1-1,NA,NA,TRBV25-1,CASSRLTSGESEAFF,TGTGCCAGCAGTAGATTAACCTCGGGGGAGTCAGAAGCTTTCTTT
TRBJ2-5,NA,once,TRBV6-5,CASSLLGAGQETQYF,TGTGCCAGCAGTCTCTTGGGGGCGGGACAAGAGACCCAGTACTTC
TRBJ2-5,NA,NA,TRBV18,CASSTLPGNSPQETQYF,TGTGCCAGCTCGACTCTTCCCGGGAACAGCCCCCAAGAGACCCAGTACTTC
TRBJ2-7,TRBD1,once,TRBV10-3,CAIRNGQGANYEQYF,TGTGCCATCAGGAATGGACAGGGGGCTAACTACGAGCAGTACTTC
TRBJ2-3,NA,NA,TRBV6-5,CASARGYTDTQYF,TGTGCCAGCGCAAGGGGATACACAGATACGCAGTATTTT
TRBJ1-1,NA,NA,TRBV12-3/TRBV12-4,CASSQETEAFF,TGTGCCAGCAGCCAAGAGACTGAAGCTTTCTTT
TRBJ1-3,NA,NA,TRBV12-3/TRBV12-4,CASSFFANTIYF,TGTGCCAGCAGTTTTTTTGCAAACACCATATATTTT
TRBJ2-2,TRBD2,NA,TRBV27,CASSLRGRGGPHTGELFF,TGTGCCAGCAGTTTAAGGGGGCGGGGGGGCCCCCACACCGGGGAGCTGTTTTTT
TRBJ2-7,NA,NA,TRBV14,CASSQDLFSYEQYF,TGTGCCAGCAGCCAAGATCTGTTTTCCTACGAGCAGTACTTC
TRBJ2-7,TRBD1,NA,TRBV9,CASSVAGQAPYEQYF,TGTGCCAGCAGCGTAGCGGGACAGGCTCCCTACGAGCAGTACTTC
TRBJ2-1,NA,NA,TRBV7-3,CASSPLVGSYNEQFF,TGTGCCAGCAGCCCGCTCGTGGGATCCTACAATGAGCAGTTCTTC
TRBJ2-7,TRBD2,NA,TRBV29-1,CSVKRGPSYEQYF,TGCAGCGTAAAGCGGGGGCCCTCCTACGAGCAGTACTTC
TRBJ1-4,NA,NA,TRBV6-5,CASSRTGTPNEKLFF,TGTGCCAGCAGTCGAACCGGGACACCCAATGAAAAACTGTTTTTT
TRBJ2-3,TRBD2,NA,TRBV30,CAWDRERGGTDTQYF,TGTGCCTGGGACCGAGAGCGGGGGGGCACAGATACGCAGTATTTT
TRBJ1-1,TRBD1,NA,TRBV5-1,CASSLGDRLRLNTEAFF,TGCGCCAGCAGCTTGGGGGACAGGCTCCGGCTTAACACTGAAGCTTTCTTT
TRBJ2-7,NA,few,TRBV13,CASSLSYEQYF,TGTGCCAGCAGCCTCTCCTACGAGCAGTACTTC
TRBJ1-1,NA,NA,TRBV5-6,CASSLASTRNTEAFF,TGTGCCAGCAGCTTGGCATCGACCCGGAACACTGAAGCTTTCTTT
TRBJ1-1,NA,NA,TRBV7-3,CASRRAGNTEAFF,TGTGCCAGCAGGCGGGCAGGGAACACTGAAGCTTTCTTT
TRBJ2-7,NA,NA,TRBV10-3,CAISESGRGSVHEQYF,TGTGCCATCAGTGAGTCGGGAAGGGGCTCTGTTCACGAGCAGTACTTC
TRBJ2-7,NA,NA,TRBV6-5,CASSSAYEQYF,TGTGCCAGCAGTTCCGCCTACGAGCAGTACTTC
TRBJ1-2,NA,NA,TRBV3-1/TRBV3-2,CASSYPGEMSGYTF,TGTGCCAGCAGCTATCCGGGCGAGATGAGTGGCTACACCTTC
TRBJ1-2,NA,NA,TRBV3-1/TRBV3-2,CASSSIYGYTF,TGTGCCAGCAGCTCAATCTATGGCTACACCTTC
TRBJ1-1,NA,NA,TRBV2,CASSYLQGTEAFF,TGTGCCAGCAGTTACCTACAGGGCACTGAAGCTTTCTTT
TRBJ1-6,NA,NA,TRBV6-1,CASSASWVEKGSPLHF,TGTGCCAGCAGTGCGTCATGGGTGGAAAAAGGATCACCCCTCCACTTT